A single sample gave rise to the 15 T cell receptor beta chains below, sequenced in a study of blood T cell repertoires in COVID-19. TCRdb's table, derived via immunoSEQ multiplex PCR, lists solely in-frame clones and lacks some. Of around 220,000 clones listed, nearly 90% were seen once; the top ten hold about 14%. The sequencing sample was made of PBMCs or T cells enriched from blood (not recorded which). The receptors were sampled from a man aged 30 to 45 who had been exposed to COVID-19.

This clone was recorded a few times. This CDR3 is CASSLSGRGNTEAFF. The CDR3, as DNA: TGTGCCAGCAGCCTCTCCGGGCGGGGAAACACTGAAGCTTTCTTT. V and J are TRBV9 and TRBJ1-1, with no clear D. The CDR3 covers 15 residues. The germline V gene has CDR1 SGDLS and CDR2 YYNGEE. The germline V and J ends were trimmed by 4 bases and 2 bases, with 15 bases remaining between them. Complete variable domain (other parts from reference TRBV9 and TRBJ1-1): DSGVTQTPKHLITATGQRVTLRCSPRSGDLSVYWYQQSLDQGLQFLIQYYNGEERAKGNILERFSAQQFPDLHSELNLSSLELGDSALYFCASSLSGRGNTEAFFGQGTRLTVV.

The V call is TRBV6-5, the J call TRBJ1-1, with TRBD1 matching over 8 bases. Germline CDR1 reads MNHEY; CDR2 reads SVGAGI. This CDR3 spans 12 amino acids. After removal of 6 bases from V and 6 bases from J, the junction contained 3 bases not matched to a gene. Here the CDR3 reads CASRDRVAEAFF. The CDR3 DNA reads as TGTGCCAGCAGGGACAGGGTTGCTGAAGCTTTCTTT.

CDR3 sequence (DNA): TGTGCCAGCAGCTTAGTCGGCCAGGGACTGAAGCCCCAGCATTTT. It yields the protein CASSLVGQGLKPQHF. The chain recombines TRBV7-2 with TRBJ1-5; possibly TRBD1 for D (5 bases). Between the trimmed V and J ends, which lost 1 base and 8 bases, there was a span of 15 bases. Germline CDR1 is SGHTA and CDR2 is FQGNSA. The CDR3 has 15 residues.

V and J are TRBV15 and TRBJ1-1, with 9 nucleotides matching TRBD1. The CDR3 is 12 amino acids. J gave up 8 bases and V 5 bases, and 3 bases lay outside the gene matches. CDR1 and CDR2 (germline): LNHNV, YYDKDF (reference sequence). CDR3 residues: CATSGDRAEAFF. In DNA, the CDR3 is TGTGCCACCAGCGGGGACAGGGCGGAAGCTTTCTTT.

The chain employs TRBV30 and TRBJ1-1; D not resolved. This CDR3 has 14 residues. Trimming pared 0 bases from V and 8 bases from J, leaving 16 bases between. Per the germline V gene, CDR1 is GTSNPN and CDR2 is SVGIG (reference sequence). CDR3: CAWSVEGAGPEAFF. In nucleotides, the CDR3 is TGTGCCTGGAGTGTAGAGGGCGCAGGTCCCGAAGCTTTCTTT.

The rearrangement uses TRBV5-4 and TRBJ2-3; TRBD2 matches 12 bases. The CDR3 is 16 residues long. Germline assignment: CDR1 SGHNT and CDR2 YYREEE (reference sequence). The V gene end was trimmed by 3 bases and the J gene end by 8 bases; junction bases not matched to a gene: 10. CDR3 protein: CASSSALAGGLATQYF. The CDR3 DNA reads as TGTGCCAGCAGCTCTGCTCTAGCGGGGGGGCTGGCTACGCAGTATTTT.

The chain couples TRBV4-1 to TRBJ1-2; D is perhaps TRBD1 (5 bases). The CDR3 contains 14 residues. Germline V lookup: CDR1 MGHRA, CDR2 YSYEKL. V shed 8 bases and J shed 4 bases, with 17 bases lying between them. CDR3 amino acids: CASQTIGGTYGYTF. Written as DNA, the CDR3 is TGCGCCAGCCAAACAATCGGGGGTACCTATGGCTACACCTTC.

The chain combines TRBV3-1 (or the pseudogene TRBV3-2) with TRBJ2-5; D gene ambiguous. V lost 6 bases and J 5 bases, leaving 16 bases between the germline ends. CDR1 is LGHDT, CDR2 YNNKEL, per germline (reference sequence). The length of the CDR3 is 14 residues. The CDR3 loop is CASSKTLGRETQYF. The CDR3 region has the DNA TGTGCCAGCAGTAAAACCCTAGGCCGTGAGACCCAGTACTTC.

The J gene is TRBJ1-3, the V gene TRBV5-4; D call uncertain. CDR3 length equals 14 residues. V shed 0 bases and J shed 2 bases, with 6 bases lying between them. In germline, CDR1 is SGHNT, CDR2 YYREEE (reference sequence). The CDR3 DNA follows: TGTGCCAGCAGCTTGGGGGGAGCTGGAAACACCATATATTTT. Its translation is CASSLGGAGNTIYF.

In this sample, this clone turned up once. V gene TRBV9 combines with J gene TRBJ2-3; 11 bases line up with TRBD2. V was pared by 3 bases and J by 4 bases, with 4 bases of the junction left unmatched. This CDR3 spans 15 amino acids. Germline assignment: CDR1 SGDLS and CDR2 YYNGEE. The chain's CDR3 is CASSALAGGPDTQYF. The CDR3 nucleotides read TGTGCCAGCAGCGCATTAGCGGGGGGGCCAGATACGCAGTATTTT. The variable domain in full, completed from reference TRBV9 and TRBJ2-3, reads DSGVTQTPKHLITATGQRVTLRCSPRSGDLSVYWYQQSLDQGLQFLIQYYNGEERAKGNILERFSAQQFPDLHSELNLSSLELGDSALYFCASSALAGGPDTQYFGPGTRLTVL.

The chain uses TRBV7-9 and TRBJ2-7, with D perhaps matching TRBD2 (7 bases). Germline assignment: CDR1 SEHNR and CDR2 FQNEAQ (reference sequence). This CDR3 is built from 16 residues. The V and J ends lost 2 bases and 7 bases respectively, with 21 bases between them. Written as DNA, the CDR3 is TGTGCCAGCAGCTTAAGGAGGGGGGACTACCCTAGAGAGCAGTACTTC. Its protein is CASSLRRGDYPREQYF. The variable domain in full, completed from reference TRBV7-9 and TRBJ2-7, reads DTGVSQNPRHKITKRGQNVTFRCDPISEHNRLYWYRQTLGQGPEFLTYFQNEAQLEKSRLLSDRFSAERPKGSFSTLEIQRTEQGDSAMYLCASSLRRGDYPREQYFGPGTRLTVT.

The rearrangement links TRBV30 to TRBJ1-6; 7 bases are a match to TRBD1. This CDR3 spans 13 amino acids. V trimming: 4 bases; J trimming: 8 bases; junction bases outside the gene matches: 5. From germline, CDR1 is GTSNPN and CDR2 SVGIG (reference sequence). The CDR3 loop is CAWNRDSHSPLHF. CDR3 DNA: TGTGCCTGGAATCGGGACAGCCATTCACCCCTCCACTTT.

The chain carries TRBV7-8 and TRBJ1-4; 7 positions agree with TRBD1. Germline assignment: CDR1 SGHVS and CDR2 FQNEAQ. After removal of 7 bases from V and 8 bases from J, the junction contained 10 bases not matched to a gene. The CDR3 has 14 amino acids. This CDR3 reads CASTGGGAREKLFF. The CDR3 region has the DNA TGTGCCAGCACCGGAGGGGGCGCGAGGGAAAAACTGTTTTTT. Variable domain in full (rest from reference TRBV7-8 and TRBJ1-4): GAGVSQSPRYKVAKRGQDVALRCDPISGHVSLFWYQQALGQGPEFLTYFQNEAQLDKSGLPSDRFFAERPEGSVSTLKIQRTQQEDSAVYLCASTGGGAREKLFFGSGTQLSVL.

The chain combines TRBV4-2 with TRBJ2-3, with D uncertain. Trimming took 4 bases from V and 0 from J, leaving 14 bases between them. The CDR3 runs 16 residues. Germline loops: CDR1 LGHNA, CDR2 YNFKEQ. The CDR3, as DNA: TGTGCCAGCAGCCTCATGCCAGACACTAGCACAGATACGCAGTATTTT. This gives the protein CASSLMPDTSTDTQYF.

The rearrangement links TRBV5-1 to TRBJ2-7, with 12 positions matching TRBD2. This CDR3 is built from 15 residues. The V gene's germline CDR1 is SGHRS and CDR2 YFSETQ. Trimming removed 3 bases from V and 3 bases from J; junction bases left unmatched: 4. CDR3 protein: CASSWTSGTIYEQYF. CDR3 coding DNA: TGCGCCAGCAGCTGGACTAGCGGGACTATCTACGAGCAGTACTTC.